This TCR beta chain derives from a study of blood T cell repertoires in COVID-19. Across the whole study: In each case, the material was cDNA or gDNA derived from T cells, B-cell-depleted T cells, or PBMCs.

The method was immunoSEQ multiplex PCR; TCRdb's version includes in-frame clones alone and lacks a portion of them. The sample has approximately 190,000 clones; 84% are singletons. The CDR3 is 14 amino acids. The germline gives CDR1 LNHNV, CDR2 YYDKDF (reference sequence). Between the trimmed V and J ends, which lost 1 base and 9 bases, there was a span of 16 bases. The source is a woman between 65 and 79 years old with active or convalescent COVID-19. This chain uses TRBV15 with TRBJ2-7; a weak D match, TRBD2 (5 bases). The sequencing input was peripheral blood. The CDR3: CATSRGGVGEVQYF. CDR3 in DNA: TGTGCCACCAGCAGAGGAGGCGTCGGGGAAGTGCAGTACTTC.